This TCR beta chain was sequenced during a study of control samples from healthy donors and cancer patients. The data were produced by immunoSEQ multiplex PCR, yet TCRdb's version contains in-frame clones alone and is incomplete. The data contain about 110,000 clones, approximately 90% of them singletons. The germline V and J ends were trimmed by 5 bases and 1 base, with 11 bases remaining between them. CDR3 length: 14 amino acids. In germline, CDR1 is ENHRY, CDR2 SYGVKD. This clone was seen a few times. Material: blood. The chain recombines TRBV10-3 with TRBJ1-1; D might be TRBD1 (5 bases). The receptor's source is a woman aged 50 to 65 in good health. Here the CDR3 DNA reads TGTGCCATCAGTCCTTCCGGGGGGAACACTGAAGCTTTCTTT. It codes for CAISPSGGNTEAFF.